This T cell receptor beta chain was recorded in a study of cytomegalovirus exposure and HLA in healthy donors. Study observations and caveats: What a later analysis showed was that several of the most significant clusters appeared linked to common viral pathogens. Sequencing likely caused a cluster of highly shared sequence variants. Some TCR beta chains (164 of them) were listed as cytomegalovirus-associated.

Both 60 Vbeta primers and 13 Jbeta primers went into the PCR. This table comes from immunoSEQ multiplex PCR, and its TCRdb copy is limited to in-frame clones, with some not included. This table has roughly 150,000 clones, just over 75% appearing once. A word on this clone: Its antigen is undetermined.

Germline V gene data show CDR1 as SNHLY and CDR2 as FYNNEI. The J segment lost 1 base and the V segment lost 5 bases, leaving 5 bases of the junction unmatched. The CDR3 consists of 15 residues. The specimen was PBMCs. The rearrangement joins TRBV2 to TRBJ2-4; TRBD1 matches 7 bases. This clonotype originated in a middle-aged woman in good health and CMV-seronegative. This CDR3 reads CASSSTGTAKNIQYF. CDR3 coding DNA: TGTGCCAGCAGTTCGACAGGGACCGCCAAAAACATTCAGTACTTC.